These 20 T cell receptor beta chains share one sample of origin, sequenced in a study of cytomegalovirus exposure and HLA in healthy donors. Use of 60 Vbeta and 13 Jbeta primers characterized the PCR. Assay: immunoSEQ multiplex PCR; the TCRdb copy retains only in-frame clones and omits some. Of 70,000 to 95,000 clones in the sample, around 62% were seen once. Sequenced input: PBMCs. These receptors originate from a woman younger than 45 in good health and CMV-seropositive.

This clone was seen a handful of times. V is TRBV19 and J is TRBJ1-1; the D gene is possibly TRBD1 (6 bases). CDR3 length: 13 residues. Per germline, CDR1 LNHDA and CDR2 SQIVND (reference sequence). V gave up 4 bases and J gave up 3 bases, with 9 bases separating them. The DNA of the CDR3 is TGTGCCAGTAGTACCAACAGGGACACTGAAGCTTTCTTT. This gives the protein CASSTNRDTEAFF.

This clone has only a few counts. V is TRBV6-4 and J is TRBJ2-6; a possible D gene is TRBD2 (5 bases). CDR3 size: 16 residues. Germline V lookup: CDR1 MRHNA, CDR2 SNTAGT. The ends were cut back, 0 bases at V and 1 base at J, with 7 bases in the middle. The CDR3 loop reads CASSDSRGSGANVLTF. The CDR3 DNA reads TGTGCCAGCAGTGACTCGAGAGGGTCTGGGGCCAACGTCCTGACTTTC.

This clone was detected a few times. The gene calls are TRBV14 and TRBJ2-7, with 11 bases that match TRBD1. Germline CDR1 and CDR2: SGHDN and FVKESK. The V gene end was trimmed by 5 bases and the J gene end by 2 bases; junction bases not matched to a gene: 8. The CDR3 runs 16 residues. CDR3 bases: TGTGCCAGCAGCTTAGACCCGGGACAGGGGGCCTACGAGCAGTACTTC. Translating it yields CASSLDPGQGAYEQYF.

The chain carries TRBV7-9 and TRBJ1-2, with D uncertain. Trimming cost V 5 bases and J 3 bases, with 13 bases left between them. The CDR3 covers 14 residues. From germline, CDR1 is SEHNR and CDR2 FQNEAQ (reference sequence). CDR3 sequence (DNA): TGTGCCAGCAGCGAAACGCGGGGAGACTATGGCTACACCTTC. Its translation is CASSETRGDYGYTF.

The chain is built from TRBV5-1 and TRBJ1-1; TRBD1 matches 9 bases. This CDR3 is built from 17 residues. Germline CDR1 reads SGHRS; CDR2 reads YFSETQ. With 3 bases clipped from V and 4 bases from J, the junction kept 13 bases outside the gene matches. CDR3 sequence reads: CASSSGPGTGIGTEAFF. CDR3 bases: TGCGCCAGCAGCTCCGGTCCCGGGACAGGGATCGGCACTGAAGCTTTCTTT.

The chain is built from TRBV5-6 and TRBJ1-3; D is uncertain. The CDR3 runs 15 residues. V lost 1 base, J lost 0 bases, and 8 bases lay in between. Germline CDR1 is SGHDT and CDR2 is YYEEEE. The CDR3 spells CASSLYRSSGNTIYF. Written as DNA, the CDR3 is TGTGCCAGCAGCTTGTACCGGAGCTCTGGAAACACCATATATTTT.

This chain uses TRBV14 with TRBJ1-2; D not resolved. Germline V gene data show CDR1 as SGHDN and CDR2 as FVKESK. Trimming left V 1 base short and J 4 bases short, with 10 bases between. CDR3 length: 14 residues. Written as DNA, the CDR3 is TGTGCCAGCAGCCAAGGGCAGGAAGCCTATGGCTACACCTTC. As protein: CASSQGQEAYGYTF.

In this sample, this clone turned up a few times. The rearrangement uses TRBV27 and TRBJ1-2; a weak D match, TRBD1 (6 bases). The CDR3 runs to 14 residues. The germline CDR1 and CDR2 sequences are MNHEY and SMNVEV (reference sequence). The ends were cut back, 5 bases at V and 2 bases at J, with 12 bases in the middle. CDR3 bases: TGTGCCAGCAGTCCTCAGGGGCGGAACTATGGCTACACCTTC. The encoded protein is CASSPQGRNYGYTF.

This rearrangement joins TRBV28 to TRBJ1-6; D unresolved. The germline V and J ends were trimmed by 3 bases and 0 bases, with 6 bases remaining between them. CDR3 size: 15 residues. The germline V gene encodes CDR1 MDHEN and CDR2 SYDVKM. CDR3 residues: CASSFVSSYNSPLHF. CDR3 bases: TGTGCCAGCAGTTTCGTGAGCTCCTATAATTCACCCCTCCACTTT.

The rearrangement links TRBV9 to TRBJ1-5, with no clear D. Per the germline V gene, CDR1 is SGDLS and CDR2 is YYNGEE. The V end lost 0 bases, the J end lost 7 bases, and 11 bases lay between the germline ends. This CDR3 spans 14 amino acids. CDR3 DNA sequence: TGTGCCAGCAGCGTAGGGGCAGGCGGGCAGCCCCAGCATTTT. This sequence encodes CASSVGAGGQPQHF.

This chain uses TRBV27 with TRBJ1-2, with 9 bases fitting TRBD1. Germline V gene sequence: CDR1 MNHEY, CDR2 SMNVEV (reference sequence). The junction had 9 bases not matched to a gene; V was cut back by 4 bases and J by 6 bases. The length of the CDR3 is 15 residues. CDR3 loop: CASSSTGGGLNGYTF. The DNA of the CDR3 is TGTGCCAGCAGTTCGACAGGGGGTGGTTTAAATGGCTACACCTTC.

Worth noting for this clone: The sample carries other DNA sequences with the same CDR3. The V and J genes are TRBV10-3 and TRBJ2-5; D perhaps matches TRBD2 (5 bases). V gave up 6 bases and J gave up 5 bases, with 13 bases separating them. The CDR3 sequence is 13 residues long. CDR1 is ENHRY and CDR2 is SYGVKD in the germline V gene. CDR3 bases: TGTGCCATCAGGGGGAGCACCGAGGAGACCCAGTACTTC. Protein product: CAIRGSTEETQYF.

Many counts were recorded for this clone. V and J are TRBV30 and TRBJ1-1; D unresolved. Germline CDR1 reads GTSNPN; CDR2 reads SVGIG (reference sequence). CDR3 size: 12 residues. V was shortened by 5 bases and J by 4 bases, with 11 bases between the two germline ends. The CDR3 region has the DNA TGTGCCTGGTATGAGTTAAGCACTGAAGCTTTCTTT. Translation gives CAWYELSTEAFF. The full variable domain, with the rest looked up from reference TRBV30 and TRBJ1-1, is SQTIHQWPATLVQPVGSPLSLECTVEGTSNPNLYWYRQAAGRGLQLLFYSVGIGQISSEVPQNLSASRPQDRQFILSSKKLLLSDSGFYLCAWYELSTEAFFGQGTRLTVV.

The rearrangement uses TRBV6-5 and TRBJ2-1; D not resolved. CDR3 size: 13 residues. V was cut by 2 bases and J by 4 bases, with 6 bases left in between. Germline V lookup: CDR1 MNHEY, CDR2 SVGAGI. The CDR3 coding sequence is TGTGCCAGCAGTTACGGCTGGTACAATGAGCAGTTCTTC. Protein product: CASSYGWYNEQFF.

This clone was observed a handful of times. The rearrangement uses TRBV6-5 and TRBJ1-2; 7 bases fit TRBD1. This CDR3 region has 13 residues. The V segment lost 6 bases and the J segment 8 bases; nucleotides outside the gene matches: 9. Germline lookup yields CDR1 MNHEY and CDR2 SVGAGI. This chain's CDR3 is CASRIPGQMGYTF. The DNA of the CDR3 is TGTGCCAGCAGAATACCGGGACAGATGGGCTACACCTTC.

This clone turned up a few times. J is TRBJ2-2 and V is TRBV7-8; the D is unclear. V was shortened by 5 bases and J by 6 bases, with 7 bases between the two germline ends. The germline V gene encodes CDR1 SGHVS and CDR2 FQNEAQ. This CDR3 is built from 12 residues. The CDR3 DNA follows: TGTGCCAGCAGCACCCGGTCCGGGGAGCTGTTTTTT. As protein: CASSTRSGELFF.

J is TRBJ1-2 and V is TRBV27; no definite D call. The CDR3 is 15 amino acids. Germline CDR1 MNHEY, CDR2 SMNVEV (reference sequence). Between the trimmed V and J ends, which lost 5 bases and 6 bases, there was a span of 19 bases. In nucleotides, the CDR3 is TGTGCCAGCAGTCCGCGGACTCCGAGCGCGAATGGCTACACCTTC. This sequence encodes CASSPRTPSANGYTF.

In this sample, this clone turned up a few times. V usage is TRBV27 and J usage is TRBJ1-2, with unresolved D. CDR3 length equals 11 residues. V lost 8 bases to trimming and J lost 4 bases, with 8 bases between them. Germline loops: CDR1 MNHEY, CDR2 SMNVEV (reference sequence). CDR3 loop: CASGGIYGYTF. DNA for the CDR3: TGTGCCAGCGGCGGCATCTATGGCTACACCTTC.

A remark on this clone: One junction end disagrees with the germline gene, perhaps due to a read error. The genes are TRBV5-6 and TRBJ1-2; D gene ambiguous. The CDR3 length is 15 residues. The V gene's germline CDR1 is SGHDT and CDR2 YYEEEE. For the CDR3, the DNA is TGTGCCAGCAGCTTGGCAGATTTTGGGAGATATGGCTACCCCTTC. It is translated as CASSLADFGRYGYPF.

Comments on this clone: Other DNA sequences in this sample translate to the same CDR3. For the CDR3, the DNA is TGTGCCAGCAGTGATTCCGGACAGGGGGCAGATACGCAGTATTTT. Its protein product is CASSDSGQGADTQYF. This chain joins TRBV6-4 and TRBJ2-3, with TRBD1 matching 10 bases. This CDR3 is built from 15 residues. Germline V gives CDR1 MRHNA, CDR2 SNTAGT. The J segment lost 4 bases and the V segment lost 3 bases, leaving 4 bases of the junction unmatched.